The rows below give T cell receptor beta chains drawn from one sample of a study of radiation and T cells in renal cell carcinoma. Profiling relied on immunoSEQ multiplex PCR, and the TCRdb table lists in-frame clones only, not all of them. This table holds roughly 120,000 clones, 80% to 90% found once. The specimen was blood, collected from a patient whose treatment included radiotherapy and nephrectomy. All receptors come from a woman aged 60 to 75 with renal cell carcinoma. CDR3s include the opening cysteine and the closing phenylalanine or tryptophan. A D gene is named only where the DNA matches it firmly. Size tells how often a clone was seen (once, few, many) or the class of an expanded clone, and some rows leave it out.

J: TRBJ2-4
size: .
V: TRBV6-1
D: .
DNA: TGTGCCAGCGCTGGGACGGCCAAAAACATTCAGTACTTC
CDR3: CASAGTAKNIQYF

J: TRBJ2-2
size: .
V: TRBV6-6
D: TRBD1
DNA: TGTGCCAGCAGTCCAGGGGGCACCAACACCGGGGAGCTGTTTTTT
CDR3: CASSPGGTNTGELFF

J: TRBJ1-2
size: .
V: TRBV28
D: .
DNA: TGTGCCAGCAGTTCACCGTACCCGGCGGGCTACACCTTC
CDR3: CASSSPYPAGYTF

J: TRBJ2-7
size: .
V: TRBV18
D: .
DNA: TGTGCCAGCTCCCCATCCCGGACGGCCGCCTACGAGCAGTACTTC
CDR3: CASSPSRTAAYEQYF

J: TRBJ2-1
size: .
V: TRBV5-4
D: TRBD1
DNA: TGTGCCAGCAGCCCCGGGACAGGGGTCTACAATGAGCAGTTCTTC
CDR3: CASSPGTGVYNEQFF

J: TRBJ1-5
size: .
V: TRBV6-4
D: .
DNA: TGTGCCAGCAGTGATGGCTTGGGACAGCCCCAGCATTTT
CDR3: CASSDGLGQPQHF

J: TRBJ2-2
size: .
V: TRBV4-3
D: .
DNA: TGCGCCAGCAGCCAAGATTCGGCGAACACCGGGGAGCTGTTTTTT
CDR3: CASSQDSANTGELFF

J: TRBJ2-7
size: .
V: TRBV27
D: .
DNA: TGTGCCAGCAGTTTAGCGGGCCGACCCGCTCAGTACTTC
CDR3: CASSLAGRPAQYF

J: TRBJ1-2
size: .
V: TRBV4-1
D: .
DNA: TGCGCCAGCAGCCAAGTAAGGCAGGGGATTGGCTATGGCTACACCTTC
CDR3: CASSQVRQGIGYGYTF

J: TRBJ2-1
size: .
V: TRBV7-9
D: .
DNA: TGTGCCAGCAGCCTCCTAGGGGCTAGCAATGAGCAGTTCTTC
CDR3: CASSLLGASNEQFF

J: TRBJ2-5
size: once
V: TRBV5-1
D: .
DNA: TGCGCCAGCAGCTTGGGGGGGCAGGTGATGGAGACCCAGTACTTC
CDR3: CASSLGGQVMETQYF

J: TRBJ1-1
size: .
V: TRBV7-2
D: TRBD1
DNA: TGTGCCAGCAGCTTACAGGGGGGAACTGAAGCTTTCTTT
CDR3: CASSLQGGTEAFF

J: TRBJ2-1
size: .
V: TRBV2
D: .
DNA: TGTGCCAGCAGTCCTGGTAGGGCAGACAATGAGCAGTTCTTC
CDR3: CASSPGRADNEQFF

J: TRBJ2-7
size: .
V: TRBV28
D: .
DNA: TGTGCCAGCAGTGGCCTCGAGCAGTACTTC
CDR3: CASSGLEQYF

J: TRBJ2-1
size: .
V: TRBV10-3
D: .
DNA: TGTGCCATCAGTGACAGGACCTTCTCCTACAATGAGCAGTTCTTC
CDR3: CAISDRTFSYNEQFF

J: TRBJ1-1
size: few
V: TRBV25-1
D: .
DNA: TGTGCCAGCAGTGAATCCCGCCGGATCTCCAAGAACACTGAAGCTTTCTTT
CDR3: CASSESRRISKNTEAFF

J: TRBJ2-7
size: .
V: TRBV11-1
D: TRBD2
DNA: TGTGCCAGCAGCCCCGGGACTACCTACGAGCAGTACTTC
CDR3: CASSPGTTYEQYF

J: TRBJ2-1
size: once
V: TRBV5-4
D: TRBD2
DNA: TGTGCCAGCAGCTACCCGGGACTAAGTCGGGGTGAGCAGTTCTTC
CDR3: CASSYPGLSRGEQFF